These T cell receptor beta chains were read from a single sample in a study of T cells in Graves' hyperthyroidism and ophthalmopathy. MiXCR, applied by TCRdb to the multiplex PCR reads, yields one record per CDR3 protein. The repertoire holds roughly 300,000 distinct CDR3 sequences, with under 30% as singletons. The source material was blood. The receptor source for this set is a man aged 35 to 55 with Graves' hyperthyroidism that later progressed to Graves' ophthalmopathy. The CDR3 runs from the conserved cysteine through the conserved F or W. D genes are given only for firm matches. The size field is filled for only some rows; it gives once, few, many or a size class.

d_call j_call v_call clone_size cdr3_aa cdr3_nt
- TRBJ2-5 TRBV29-1 many CSVVGMPETQYF TGCAGCGTTGTGGGCATGCCGGAGACCCAGTACTTC
- TRBJ1-6 TRBV19 many CASSPAQGPLRTAPLHF TGTGCCAGTAGTCCCGCCCAGGGACCCTTGCGGACGGCACCCCTCCACTTT
TRBD1 TRBJ1-5 TRBV30 many CAWRGQAGQPQHF TGTGCCTGGAGGGGACAGGCAGGACAGCCCCAGCATTTT
TRBD2 TRBJ2-7 TRBV20-1 many CSAQGGLAENSYEQYF TGCAGTGCCCAGGGGGGACTAGCGGAGAACTCCTACGAGCAGTACTTC
- TRBJ1-5 TRBV29-1 many CSVAPSGNQPQHF TGCAGCGTTGCCCCTAGTGGCAATCAGCCCCAGCATTTT
- TRBJ2-7 TRBV5-1 many CASSLDYSRNYEQYF TGCGCCAGCAGCTTAGATTACAGCAGGAACTACGAGCAGTACTTC
- TRBJ2-5 TRBV12-3/TRBV12-4 many CASTLSDPKRTQYF TGTGCCAGCACCCTATCGGACCCTAAGAGGACCCAGTACTTC
TRBD1 TRBJ2-7 TRBV10-3 - CAIREGLTGNEQYF TGTGCCATCAGGGAAGGTCTGACAGGGAATGAGCAGTACTTC
- TRBJ2-5 TRBV7-2 many CASSSQQGVETQYF TGTGCCAGCAGCTCGCAGCAGGGTGTAGAGACCCAGTACTTC
- TRBJ1-1 TRBV12-3/TRBV12-4 - CASSRRQTNTEAFF TGTGCCAGCAGCCGAAGACAGACTAACACTGAAGCTTTCTTT
- TRBJ2-7 TRBV29-1 few CSVEDSSGRREQYF TGCAGCGTTGAGGACTCCTCCGGGCGCAGAGAGCAGTACTTC
TRBD1 TRBJ2-3 TRBV18 few CASVEGQEGLYF TGTGCCAGCGTAGAGGGACAGGAGGGTCTGTATTTT
- TRBJ1-1 TRBV7-3 - CASSFSGQPNTEAFF TGTGCCAGCAGCTTTTCGGGACAACCGAACACTGAAGCTTTCTTT
- TRBJ2-7 TRBV7-3 many CASSLTGGVSEQYF TGTGCCAGCAGCTTAACTGGGGGTGTGTCCGAGCAGTACTTC
TRBD2 TRBJ2-5 TRBV11-2 many CASRISGIGETQYF TGTGCCAGCCGCATAAGCGGGATAGGGGAGACCCAGTACTTC
TRBD2 TRBJ2-7 TRBV11-2 many CASTRDPGGYEQYF TGTGCCAGCACACGGGACCCCGGGGGGTACGAGCAGTACTTC
- TRBJ1-2 TRBV12-3/TRBV12-4 many CASSVGGRGGADGYTF TGTGCCAGCAGTGTGGGGGGGAGGGGTGGGGCTGATGGCTACACCTTC
- TRBJ1-5 TRBV7-8 many CASSLVGGGSGQPQHF TGTGCCAGCAGCTTAGTCGGGGGGGGGTCCGGTCAGCCCCAGCATTTT
TRBD2 TRBJ2-5 TRBV20-1 many CSARLAGGLETQYF TGCAGTGCAAGACTAGCGGGAGGTCTGGAGACCCAGTACTTC
TRBD1 TRBJ1-1 TRBV29-1 many CSVEGLAGQANTEAFF TGCAGCGTTGAAGGGTTAGCGGGACAGGCGAACACTGAAGCTTTCTTT
- TRBJ1-5 TRBV20-1 many CSARDPTGYNQPQHF TGCAGTGCTAGAGATCCTACAGGTTACAATCAGCCCCAGCATTTT
- TRBJ2-5 TRBV29-1 many CSGRTAQETQYF TGCAGCGGCCGGACAGCCCAAGAGACCCAGTACTTC
- TRBJ1-5 TRBV12-3/TRBV12-4 many CASNNQGGRQPQHF TGTGCCAGCAATAACCAGGGTGGAAGGCAGCCCCAGCATTTT
- TRBJ2-7 TRBV6-1 once CASSLWWTYEQYF TGTGCCAGCAGCCTGTGGTGGACCTACGAGCAGTACTTC
- TRBJ1-1 TRBV11-2 - CASSLKQGRTEAFF TGTGCCAGCAGCTTAAAACAGGGTCGGACTGAAGCTTTCTTT